This TCR beta chain was sequenced during a study of blood T cell repertoires in COVID-19. Overall study: The United States, Italy and Spain provided the acute and convalescent COVID-19 samples. T cells, B-cell-depleted T cells, or PBMCs provided the cDNA or gDNA that served as material.

Trimming shortened V by 1 base and J by 4 bases, and 16 bases separated the two germline ends. There are 16 residues in the CDR3. Germline CDR1 SEHNR, CDR2 FQNEAQ (reference sequence). This clone was observed a few times. Produced via immunoSEQ multiplex PCR; TCRdb's table is partial and in-frame only. The sample contains tens of thousands of clones, roughly 79% of which appear only once. The specimen sequenced was peripheral blood. The rearrangement uses TRBV7-9 and TRBJ1-2, with D perhaps matching TRBD1 (5 bases). The receptor comes from a man between 65 and 80 years old with acute or convalescent COVID-19. CDR3 bases: TGTGCCAGCAGCTTAGTGCTCGGGGGGACGTCCTATGGCTACACCTTC. Translating gives CASSLVLGGTSYGYTF.